This TCR beta chain derives from a study of blood T cell repertoires in COVID-19. Study-level background: Whether acute or convalescent, the COVID-19 samples came from the United States, Italy and Spain. The analysed material was cDNA or gDNA that came from T cells, B-cell-depleted T cells, or PBMCs.

In the authors' workflow: Nucleated cell number was recorded as an estimate derived from reference gene primer amplification. The table came from immunoSEQ multiplex PCR; TCRdb's copy has only in-frame clones and leaves some out. V and J calls and clone size are those listed in that table; D and trimming were worked out from the DNA. The sample includes about 140,000 clones, around 80% of them seen just once. The CDR3 loop spans 14 amino acids. Trimming cost V 4 bases and J 0 bases, with 5 bases left between them. Germline values: CDR1 KGHDR, CDR2 SFDVKD. Sequenced input: peripheral blood. This chain connects TRBV24-1 to TRBJ2-2; D unresolved. The TCR was taken from a man aged 55-75 years with acute or convalescent COVID-19. CDR3 residues: CATSDQTNTGELFF. In nucleotides, the CDR3 is TGTGCCACCAGTGACCAGACGAACACCGGGGAGCTGTTTTTT.